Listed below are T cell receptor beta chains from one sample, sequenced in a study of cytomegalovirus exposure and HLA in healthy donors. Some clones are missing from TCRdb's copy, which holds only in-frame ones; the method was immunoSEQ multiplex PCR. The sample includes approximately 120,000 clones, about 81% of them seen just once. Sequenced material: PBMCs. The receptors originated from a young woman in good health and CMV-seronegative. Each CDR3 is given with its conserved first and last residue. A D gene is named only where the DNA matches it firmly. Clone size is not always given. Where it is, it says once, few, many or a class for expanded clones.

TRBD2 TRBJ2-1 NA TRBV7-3 TGTGCCAGCAGCTTAAATAGCGGGGTGGGAAATGAGCAGTTCTTC CASSLNSGVGNEQFF
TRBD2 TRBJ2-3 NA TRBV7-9 TGTGCCAGCAGCTTAGAGGCTAGCGGGAGAGATACGCAGTATTTT CASSLEASGRDTQYF
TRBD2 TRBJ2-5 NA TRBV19 TGTGCCAGTACCAGGACTAGCGGGAGTGCCGAGACCCAGTACTTC CASTRTSGSAETQYF
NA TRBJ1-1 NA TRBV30 TGTGCCTGGAGGCACAGGAACCGACTGAACACTGAAGCTTTCTTT CAWRHRNRLNTEAFF
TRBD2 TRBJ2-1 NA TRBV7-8 TGTGCCAGCAGCTTAACGGGAGGGACTAGCGGGAGTTTGGGGCAGTTCTTC CASSLTGGTSGSLGQFF
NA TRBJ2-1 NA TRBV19 TGTGCCAGTACAAAGGAGAGCTCCTACAATGAGCAGTTCTTC CASTKESSYNEQFF
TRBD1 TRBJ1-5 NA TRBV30 TGTGCCTGGAGTGAAAACAGGGGAAACCAGCCCCAGCATTTT CAWSENRGNQPQHF
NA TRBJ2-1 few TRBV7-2 TGTGCCAGCAGCACACTAGCCACCAAAGGGAATGAGCAGTTCTTC CASSTLATKGNEQFF
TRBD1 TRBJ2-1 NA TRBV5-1 TGCGCCAGCAGCTTACAGGGGACATCCTACAATGAGCAGTTCTTC CASSLQGTSYNEQFF
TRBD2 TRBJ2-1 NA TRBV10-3 TGTGCCATCAGTGCGGTTTCGGGGACTAGCGGGGGTAGGGGTGAGCAGTTCTTC CAISAVSGTSGGRGEQFF
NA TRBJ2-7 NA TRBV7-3 TGTGCCAGCAGCTCCCAGGGTGCCTACGAGCAGTACTTC CASSSQGAYEQYF
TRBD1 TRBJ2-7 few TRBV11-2 TGTGCCAGCAGCTTAGGTCCGGGACAGGGATCCTACGAGCAGTACTTC CASSLGPGQGSYEQYF